A selection of T cell receptor beta chains follows, all from one sample in a study of shared T cell receptors in the human thymus. Profiled with immunoSEQ multiplex PCR; TCRdb holds only in-frame clones, not every one. This table holds hundreds of thousands of clones, around 87% found once. Another study also made use of these data, one on human thymus T cells.

Sequenced material: thymocytes. These receptors all come from a boy younger than two with a congenital heart defect. The CDR3 runs from the conserved cysteine through the conserved F or W. Fields, in order: V gene, clone size, J gene, CDR3 protein. Size values are once, few and many counts, or a class for expanded clones, and some rows have none.

>TRBV5-6|-|TRBJ2-2
CASSFGTRAGNTGELFF
>TRBV6-6|-|TRBJ2-3
CASSPQGATDTQYF
>TRBV7-6|-|TRBJ1-5
CASSYREGPQHF
>TRBV4-1|-|TRBJ2-5
CASSHPGEETQYF
>TRBV7-5|few|TRBJ1-2
CARSKDSRFYGYTF
>TRBV9|-|TRBJ1-1
CASSLRDRMNTEAFF
>TRBV29-1|-|TRBJ2-2
CSVELWAPLRTGELFF
>TRBV27|-|TRBJ2-7
CASSRAGLAGSYEQYF
>TRBV6-5|-|TRBJ2-7
CASSYSERGTYEQYF
>TRBV14|few|TRBJ2-7
CASSHSGLAGGPYYEQYF
>TRBV5-6|-|TRBJ2-5
CASSLLVAGGIQETQYF
>TRBV7-2|-|TRBJ1-2
CASSETRQADYYGYTF
>TRBV7-9|-|TRBJ2-7
CASSLALSGRNGYEQYF
>TRBV13|-|TRBJ1-1
CASSSRQGGAEAFF